A single sample is the source of the 8 T cell receptor beta chains below, sequenced in a study of cytotoxic CD8 clonotypes in ibrutinib-treated CLL. The data were produced by immunoSEQ multiplex PCR, yet TCRdb's version contains in-frame clones alone and is incomplete. The sample has 190,000 or so clones, around three quarters seen once. The sample consisted of PBMCs, taken after 24 months of ibrutinib treatment. All receptors come from a human donor with chronic lymphocytic leukemia.

The CDR3 region has the DNA TGTGCCTGGAGTGGCAAAATCAATCAGCCCCAGCATTTT. As protein: CAWSGKINQPQHF. This chain uses TRBV30 with TRBJ1-5, with unresolved D. Germline assignment: CDR1 GTSNPN and CDR2 SVGIG (reference sequence). Deletions cut 1 base from V and 3 bases from J, with 7 bases between. The CDR3 has 13 residues.

The CDR3 is CASSDPRGRQGTGELFF. CDR3 DNA sequence: TGCGCCAGCAGTGATCCCCGAGGTAGACAGGGGACCGGGGAGCTGTTTTTT. The chain is built from TRBV10-1 and TRBJ2-2; 8 bases line up with TRBD1. The CDR3 sequence is 17 residues long. After removal of 3 bases from V and 5 bases from J, the junction contained 11 bases not matched to a gene. CDR1 and CDR2 from the germline V gene are WNHNN and SYGVQD (reference sequence).

The chain couples TRBV7-9 to TRBJ2-7, with a tentative D call TRBD1 (5 bases). There are 12 residues in the CDR3. V was cut by 2 bases and J by 5 bases, with 7 bases left in between. Germline values: CDR1 SEHNR, CDR2 FQNEAQ (reference sequence). This chain's CDR3 is CASSLFRDEQYF. CDR3 DNA sequence: TGTGCCAGCAGCTTATTCAGGGACGAGCAGTACTTC.

This clone was counted between two and nine times. The rearrangement uses TRBV7-9 and TRBJ2-7; D gene ambiguous. Germline loops: CDR1 SEHNR, CDR2 FQNEAQ (reference sequence). V lost 8 bases, J lost 6 bases, and 14 bases lay in between. This CDR3 region has 12 residues. The CDR3 DNA sequence: TGTGCCAGCGGATGGACCGCGGCCGAGCAGTACTTC. Amino acids: CASGWTAAEQYF.

The V and J genes are TRBV6-1 and TRBJ1-1; D not certain. V gave up 6 bases and J gave up 3 bases, with 11 bases separating them. Germline V CDR1 and CDR2: MNHNS, SASEGT. The CDR3 sequence is 13 residues long. This CDR3 reads CASSFSGDTEAFF. CDR3 in DNA: TGTGCCAGCAGCTTTTCAGGAGACACTGAAGCTTTCTTT.

This clone showed up just a few times. The genes are TRBV19 and TRBJ2-7; D is perhaps TRBD1 or TRBD2 (5 bases each). The V end was cut by 2 bases, the J end by 4 bases, with 24 bases between. CDR3 length: 18 amino acids. Per germline, CDR1 LNHDA and CDR2 SQIVND (reference sequence). CDR3 DNA sequence: TGTGCCAGTAGTATATCCTCGGGGCCAATTCTCTATGGATACGAGCAGTACTTC. This encodes CASSISSGPILYGYEQYF.

The gene calls are TRBV7-9 and TRBJ2-1, with TRBD2 matching 7 bases. The CDR3 totals 16 residues. CDR1 is SEHNR, CDR2 FQNEAQ, per germline (reference sequence). The V and J ends lost 4 bases and 6 bases, in that order; junction bases with no gene match: 12. CDR3 DNA sequence: TGTGCCAGCAGCTACCCCCGGGGGGATCTGGGCAATGAGCAGTTCTTC. It specifies CASSYPRGDLGNEQFF.

A few counts support this clone. CDR3 DNA: TGTGCCAGCTCGGGCCCCCAGGGAAACACCATATATTTT. Translated: CASSGPQGNTIYF. The rearrangement uses TRBV18 and TRBJ1-3; D is uncertain. The germline CDR1 and CDR2 sequences are KGHSH and LQKENI. The V end was cut by 6 bases, the J end by 4 bases, with 10 bases between. This CDR3 has 13 residues.